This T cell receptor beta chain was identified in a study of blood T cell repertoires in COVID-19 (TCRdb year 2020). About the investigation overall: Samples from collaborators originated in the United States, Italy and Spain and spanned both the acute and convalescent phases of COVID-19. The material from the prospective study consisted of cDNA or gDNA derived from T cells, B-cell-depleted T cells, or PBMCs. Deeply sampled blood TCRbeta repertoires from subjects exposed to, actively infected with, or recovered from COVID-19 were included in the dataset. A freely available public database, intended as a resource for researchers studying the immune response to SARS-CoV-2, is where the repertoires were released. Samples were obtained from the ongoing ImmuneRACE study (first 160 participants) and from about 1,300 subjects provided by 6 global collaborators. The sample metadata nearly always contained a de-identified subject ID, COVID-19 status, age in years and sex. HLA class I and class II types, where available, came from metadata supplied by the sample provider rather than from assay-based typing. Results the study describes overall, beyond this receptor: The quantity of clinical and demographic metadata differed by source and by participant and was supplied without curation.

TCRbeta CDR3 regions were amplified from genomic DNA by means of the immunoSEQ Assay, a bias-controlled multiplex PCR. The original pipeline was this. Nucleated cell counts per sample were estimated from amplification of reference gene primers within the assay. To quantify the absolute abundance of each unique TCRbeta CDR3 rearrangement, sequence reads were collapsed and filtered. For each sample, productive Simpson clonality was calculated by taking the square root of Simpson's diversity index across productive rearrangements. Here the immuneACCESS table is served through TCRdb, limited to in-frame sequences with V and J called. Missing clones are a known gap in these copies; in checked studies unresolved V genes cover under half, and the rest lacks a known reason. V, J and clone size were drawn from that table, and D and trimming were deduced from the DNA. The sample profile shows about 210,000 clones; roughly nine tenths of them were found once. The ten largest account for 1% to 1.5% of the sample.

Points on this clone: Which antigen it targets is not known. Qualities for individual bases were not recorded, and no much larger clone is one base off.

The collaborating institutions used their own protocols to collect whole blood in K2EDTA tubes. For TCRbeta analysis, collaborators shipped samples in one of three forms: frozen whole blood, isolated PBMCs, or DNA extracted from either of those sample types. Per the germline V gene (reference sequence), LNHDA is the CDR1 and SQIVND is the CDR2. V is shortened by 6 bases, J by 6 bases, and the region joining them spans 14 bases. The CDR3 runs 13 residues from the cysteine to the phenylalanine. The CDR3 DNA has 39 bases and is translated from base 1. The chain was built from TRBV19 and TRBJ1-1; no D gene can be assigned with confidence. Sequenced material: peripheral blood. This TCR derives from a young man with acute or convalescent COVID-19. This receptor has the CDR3 CASRLELYAEAFF. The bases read TGTGCCAGTAGATTGGAGCTCTACGCTGAAGCTTTCTTT.